These T cell receptor beta chains were read from a single sample in a study of T cells after yellow fever vaccination. A single record per CDR3 protein comes from TCRdb applying MiXCR to the 5' RACE reads. Of some 400,000 distinct CDR3 sequences detected, approximately 19% appear once; the ten largest clones hold over 15%. Sequences were derived from PBMCs, sampled before the yellow fever booster vaccination. The receptors come from a man aged 18 to 35 who received the YFV17D yellow fever vaccine. The CDR3 runs from the conserved cysteine through the conserved F or W. The D gene is left open where the match is weak. Part of the rows lack a size; the others show once, few, many or a class for expanded clones.

J: TRBJ1-1; V: TRBV5-1; D: TRBD1; size: few; CDR3: CASSQQGMNTEAFF; DNA: TGCGCCAGCAGCCAACAGGGGATGAACACTGAAGCTTTCTTT
J: TRBJ1-6; V: TRBV20-1; D: TRBD1; size: many; CDR3: CSAGTGRENSPLHF; DNA: TGCAGTGCCGGGACAGGACGGGAAAATTCACCCCTCCACTTT
J: TRBJ2-7; V: TRBV6-2/TRBV6-3; D: .; size: .; CDR3: CASGIGGSSYEQYF; DNA: TGTGCCAGCGGCATAGGGGGGAGCTCCTACGAGCAGTACTTC
J: TRBJ2-2; V: TRBV29-1; D: TRBD1; size: .; CDR3: CSVMGQGGDTGELFF; DNA: TGCAGCGTAATGGGACAGGGAGGGGACACCGGGGAGCTGTTTTTT
J: TRBJ1-2; V: TRBV6-5; D: .; size: .; CDR3: CASSSGRYGKGLGYTF; DNA: TGTGCCAGCAGTTCGGGCCGCTACGGAAAAGGGTTAGGCTACACCTTC
J: TRBJ2-7; V: TRBV20-1; D: .; size: many; CDR3: CSAEVSGTYEQYF; DNA: TGCAGTGCTGAAGTTAGCGGAACCTACGAGCAGTACTTC
J: TRBJ2-5; V: TRBV10-3; D: .; size: .; CDR3: CAISESMWRQDQETQYF; DNA: TGTGCCATCAGTGAGTCGATGTGGAGGCAGGACCAAGAGACCCAGTACTTC
J: TRBJ1-2; V: TRBV7-9; D: .; size: few; CDR3: CASSSRPRESYGYTF; DNA: TGTGCCAGCAGTTCCAGACCCCGTGAGAGCTATGGCTACACCTTC
J: TRBJ1-4; V: TRBV7-6; D: TRBD1; size: .; CDR3: CASSPSDRVSNEKLFF; DNA: TGTGCCAGCAGCCCATCCGACAGGGTTTCTAATGAAAAACTGTTTTTT
J: TRBJ2-1; V: TRBV13; D: .; size: .; CDR3: CASRLATYNEQFF; DNA: TGTGCCAGCAGGCTAGCCACCTACAATGAGCAGTTCTTC